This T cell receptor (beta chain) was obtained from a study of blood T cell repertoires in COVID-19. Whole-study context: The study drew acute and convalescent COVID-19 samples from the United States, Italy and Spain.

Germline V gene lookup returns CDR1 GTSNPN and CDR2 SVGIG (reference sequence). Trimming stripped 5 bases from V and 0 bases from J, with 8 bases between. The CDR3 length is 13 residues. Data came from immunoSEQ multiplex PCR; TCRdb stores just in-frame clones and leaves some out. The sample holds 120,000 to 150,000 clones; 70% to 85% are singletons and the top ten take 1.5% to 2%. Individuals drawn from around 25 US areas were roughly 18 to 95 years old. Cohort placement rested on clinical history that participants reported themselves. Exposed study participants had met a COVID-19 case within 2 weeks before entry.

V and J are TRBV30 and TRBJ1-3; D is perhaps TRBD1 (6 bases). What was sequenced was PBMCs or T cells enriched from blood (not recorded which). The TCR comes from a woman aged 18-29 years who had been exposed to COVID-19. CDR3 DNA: TGTGCCTGGGAAGGGGGCTCTGGAAACACCATATATTTT. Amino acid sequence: CAWEGGSGNTIYF.